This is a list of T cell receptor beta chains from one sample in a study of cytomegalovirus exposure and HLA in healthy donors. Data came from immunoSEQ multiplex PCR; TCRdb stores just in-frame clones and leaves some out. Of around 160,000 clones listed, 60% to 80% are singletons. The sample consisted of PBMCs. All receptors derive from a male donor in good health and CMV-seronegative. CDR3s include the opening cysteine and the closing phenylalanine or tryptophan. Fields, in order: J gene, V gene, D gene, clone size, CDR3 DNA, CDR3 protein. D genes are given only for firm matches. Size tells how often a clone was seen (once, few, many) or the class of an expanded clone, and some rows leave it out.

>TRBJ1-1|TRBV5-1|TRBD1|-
TGCGCCAGCAGCCACGAGACAGGGGGCACTGAAGCTTTCTTT
CASSHETGGTEAFF
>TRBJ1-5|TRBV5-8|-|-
TGTGCCAGCAGCTCCCAGGGGTATAGCAATCAGCCCCAGCATTTT
CASSSQGYSNQPQHF
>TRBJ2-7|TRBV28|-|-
TGTGCCAGCATTAGTGGCGGGGGCTACGAGCAGCACTTC
CASISGGGYEQHF
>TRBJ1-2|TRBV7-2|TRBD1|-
TGTGCCAGCAGCAGGACCCAGGGGGGCTATGGCTACACCTTC
CASSRTQGGYGYTF
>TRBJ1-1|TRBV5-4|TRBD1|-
TGTGCCAGCAGCCAGGGGGCCGCGGGCTCGCACTATGAAGCTTTCTTT
CASSQGAAGSHYEAFF
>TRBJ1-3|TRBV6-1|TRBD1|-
TGTGCCAGCATCAAAGACAGGGCTTCGGGAAACACCATATATTTT
CASIKDRASGNTIYF
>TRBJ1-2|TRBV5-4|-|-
TGTGCCAGCAGCTTCGGGTCGGGTAGAAGGTGGGATGGCTACACCTTC
CASSFGSGRRWDGYTF
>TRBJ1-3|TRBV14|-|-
TGTGCCAGCAGCCCGACAGGACGGGCTGGAAACACCATATATTTT
CASSPTGRAGNTIYF
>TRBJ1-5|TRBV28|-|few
TGTGCCACTACCCCCTATAGCAATCAGCCCCAGCATTTT
CATTPYSNQPQHF
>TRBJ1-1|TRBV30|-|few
TGTGCCTGGAGAAGGACAGTGAACACTGAAGCTTTCTTT
CAWRRTVNTEAFF
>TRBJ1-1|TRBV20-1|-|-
TGCAGTGCTTACAAGAACACTGAAGCTTTCTTT
CSAYKNTEAFF
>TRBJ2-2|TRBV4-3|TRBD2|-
TGCGCCAGCAGCCAAGATCTGGGGGGGACCGGGGAGCTGTTTTTT
CASSQDLGGTGELFF
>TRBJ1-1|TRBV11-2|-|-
TGTGCCAGCAGCTTAGAGTCCAGGAGGAGCACTGAAGCTTTCTTT
CASSLESRRSTEAFF
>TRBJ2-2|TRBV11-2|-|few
TGTGCCAGCAGCTTTTCTAGACCGCCGAACACCGGGGAGCTGTTTTTT
CASSFSRPPNTGELFF
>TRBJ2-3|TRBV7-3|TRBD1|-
TGTGCCAGCAGCTCGGGACAGAAAATAACAGATACGCAGTATTTT
CASSSGQKITDTQYF
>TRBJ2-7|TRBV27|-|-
TGTGCCAGCAGCATCGGCGGCCGCGAGCAGTACTTC
CASSIGGREQYF
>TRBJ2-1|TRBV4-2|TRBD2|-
TGTGCCAGCAGCCAAAGGACTAGCGGGAGTAGTGGTTCATACAATGAGCAGTTCTTC
CASSQRTSGSSGSYNEQFF
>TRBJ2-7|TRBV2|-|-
TGTGCCAGCAGTGAGCCCGTCTACCCCTACGAGCAGTACTTC
CASSEPVYPYEQYF
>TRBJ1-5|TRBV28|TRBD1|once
TGTGCCAGCAGTTCGGGACAGGGGGGCCAGCCCCAGCATTTT
CASSSGQGGQPQHF
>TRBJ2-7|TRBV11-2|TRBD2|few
TGTGCCAGCAGCTCGGGACTAGCGGGGGACGGCGAGCAGTACTTC
CASSSGLAGDGEQYF
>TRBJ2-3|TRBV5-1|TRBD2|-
TGCGCCAGCACGCCCCCGGGGGGGGCCGGAGATACGCAGTATTTT
CASTPPGGAGDTQYF
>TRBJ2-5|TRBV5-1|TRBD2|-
TGCGCCAGCAGCTTGGCCCTAGCGGGGACCCAAGAGACCCAGTACTTC
CASSLALAGTQETQYF
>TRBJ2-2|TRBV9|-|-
TGTGCCAGCAGCGTAGGCGGGGTGCCCACCGGGGAGCTGTTTTTT
CASSVGGVPTGELFF
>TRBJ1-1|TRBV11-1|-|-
TGTGCCAGCAGCTTAAAGGCAGGGGATAACACTGAAGCTTTCTTT
CASSLKAGDNTEAFF
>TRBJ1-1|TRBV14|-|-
TGTGCCAGCAGCCACGCTCCGAAGCGGGGCCAAGCTTTCTTT
CASSHAPKRGQAFF